Listed below are T cell receptor beta chains from one sample, sequenced in a study of molecular identifiers for immune sequencing clone quantification. TCRdb fed the PCR reads into MiXCR, producing one record per CDR3 protein. Among about half a million distinct CDR3 sequences, about a fifth were seen once, and the ten largest hold around 0.84%. Input material: naive CD8+ T cells from blood, with Jurkat cell RNA spiked in. The receptors stem from a human donor in good health. Some libraries in this study had Jurkat cell RNA spiked in. Each CDR3 is given with its conserved first and last residue. The D gene is left open where the match is weak. A clone size is listed for some rows: how often the clone was seen (once, few, many), or a class if it is expanded.

J gene	clone size	V gene	D gene	CDR3 protein	CDR3 DNA
TRBJ2-3	many	TRBV28	TRBD2	CASSPLPSGKEDTQYF	TGTGCCAGCAGTCCCCTCCCTAGCGGGAAAGAAGATACGCAGTATTTT
TRBJ2-4	many	TRBV29-1	NA	CSVVQVNIQYF	TGCAGCGTAGTCCAGGTCAACATTCAGTACTTC
TRBJ2-7	NA	TRBV6-2/TRBV6-3	TRBD2	CASRPRTGLAAASSYEQYF	TGTGCCAGCAGACCCCGCACGGGACTAGCGGCAGCGAGCTCCTACGAGCAGTACTTC
TRBJ2-2	few	TRBV12-3/TRBV12-4	TRBD1	CASSLRGPNTGELFF	TGTGCCAGCAGTTTGAGGGGGCCCAACACCGGGGAGCTGTTTTTT
TRBJ2-3	many	TRBV6-6	NA	CASSYSPTTASTDTQYF	TGTGCCAGCAGTTATTCTCCGACTACTGCTAGCACAGATACGCAGTATTTT
TRBJ2-6	NA	TRBV4-3	NA	CASSHPGVGANVLTF	TGCGCCAGCAGCCACCCAGGGGTTGGGGCCAACGTCCTGACTTTC
TRBJ2-5	many	TRBV24-1	NA	CATSDDLQETQYF	TGTGCCACCAGTGATGACCTCCAAGAGACCCAGTACTTC
TRBJ1-4	many	TRBV23-1	NA	CASSQSEGIATNEKLFF	TGCGCCAGCAGTCAATCGGAAGGAATCGCAACTAATGAAAAACTGTTTTTT
TRBJ2-7	once	TRBV10-3	TRBD2	CAISGTRTSGSGEQYF	TGTGCCATCAGTGGGACCAGGACTAGCGGGAGCGGCGAGCAGTACTTC
TRBJ2-7	NA	TRBV9	TRBD2	CASSVGGTSGYEQYF	TGTGCCAGCAGCGTTGGTGGGACTAGCGGTTACGAGCAGTACTTC
TRBJ1-5	NA	TRBV6-2/TRBV6-3	NA	CASINWNQPQHF	TGTGCCAGCATTAATTGGAATCAGCCCCAGCATTTT
TRBJ2-7	few	TRBV4-1	TRBD1	CASSQVLLDRDAYEQYF	TGCGCCAGCAGCCAAGTTTTGTTGGACAGGGACGCCTACGAGCAGTACTTC
TRBJ1-4	many	TRBV18	NA	CASSPSTRAEKLFF	TGTGCCAGCTCACCATCCACCAGAGCAGAAAAACTGTTTTTT
TRBJ1-4	NA	TRBV4-3	TRBD1	CASSPQGAFEKLFF	TGCGCCAGCAGCCCACAGGGGGCGTTTGAAAAACTGTTTTTT
TRBJ2-3	many	TRBV6-2/TRBV6-3	NA	CASTQMQPKPSTDTQYF	TGTGCCAGCACCCAGATGCAGCCCAAGCCGAGCACAGATACGCAGTATTTT
TRBJ1-1	few	TRBV5-8	TRBD1	CASSSDREYTEAFF	TGTGCCAGCAGCTCTGACAGGGAGTACACTGAAGCTTTCTTT
TRBJ2-2	many	TRBV27	NA	CASSLIGVGGELFF	TGTGCCAGCAGTTTAATTGGAGTCGGCGGGGAGCTGTTTTTT
TRBJ2-2	NA	TRBV3-1	NA	CASSQVPDSPTGELLF	TGTGCCAGCAGCCAAGTCCCGGACAGTCCCACCGGGGAGCTGCTTTTT
TRBJ2-3	many	TRBV29-1	NA	CSVEADSGTQYF	TGCAGCGTTGAGGCCGACAGCGGCACGCAGTATTTT
TRBJ2-7	NA	TRBV6-7	NA	CASSPRTPSSYEQYF	TGTGCCAGCAGTCCGCGGACACCTTCCTCCTACGAGCAGTACTTC
TRBJ2-7	NA	TRBV5-6	TRBD2	CASTPRTSRDNEQYF	TGTGCCAGCACCCCGCGGACTAGCCGAGACAACGAGCAGTACTTC
TRBJ2-3	few	TRBV28	TRBD1	CASSPNTDRVRTDTQYF	TGTGCCAGCAGTCCCAACACCGACAGGGTCCGCACAGATACGCAGTATTTT
TRBJ2-7	few	TRBV7-8	TRBD1	CASSSGTGTSEQYF	TGTGCCAGCAGCTCCGGGACAGGGACGTCCGAGCAGTACTTC
TRBJ1-1	NA	TRBV23-1	TRBD1	CASSQSRDRGFTEAFF	TGCGCCAGCAGTCAATCGAGGGACAGAGGTTTCACTGAAGCTTTCTTT
TRBJ1-1	few	TRBV6-2/TRBV6-3	NA	CASSYTTKLPNTEAFF	TGTGCCAGCAGTTACACGACCAAACTACCGAACACTGAAGCTTTCTTT
TRBJ1-4	many	TRBV29-1	TRBD1	CSVELWNGQGAEKLFF	TGCAGCGTTGAATTATGGAACGGCCAGGGGGCTGAAAAACTGTTTTTT
TRBJ2-7	few	TRBV27	TRBD2	CASSWTSRDYEQYF	TGTGCCAGCAGTTGGACTAGCCGAGACTACGAGCAGTACTTC
TRBJ2-6	few	TRBV20-1	TRBD1	CSARVQGAVGANVLTF	TGCAGTGCTAGGGTACAGGGGGCCGTTGGGGCCAACGTCCTGACTTTC
TRBJ1-4	many	TRBV30	NA	CAWSAPDGATNEKLFF	TGTGCCTGGAGTGCCCCGGACGGGGCAACTAATGAAAAACTGTTTTTT
TRBJ2-3	many	TRBV11-2	NA	CASRQNRDPSVATQYF	TGTGCCAGCAGACAAAACAGGGACCCCTCCGTTGCTACGCAGTATTTT
TRBJ1-1	many	TRBV7-8	NA	CASSLSHTEAFF	TGTGCCAGCAGCTTATCCCACACTGAAGCTTTCTTT
TRBJ1-1	many	TRBV5-1	NA	CASSLSNGGTEAFF	TGCGCCAGCAGCTTGTCTAATGGGGGGACTGAAGCTTTCTTT
TRBJ2-4	few	TRBV7-6	TRBD2	CASSPTGGAADIQYF	TGTGCCAGCAGCCCGACCGGGGGGGCCGCGGACATTCAGTACTTC
TRBJ2-3	many	TRBV12-3/TRBV12-4	NA	CASTPGQDTQYF	TGTGCCAGCACTCCAGGGCAAGATACGCAGTATTTT
TRBJ1-5	NA	TRBV10-3	TRBD1	CAISAGQGARSNQPQHF	TGTGCCATCAGTGCTGGACAGGGGGCGAGGAGCAATCAGCCCCAGCATTTT
TRBJ1-6	many	TRBV7-9	NA	CASSLEFRSTLNSPLHF	TGTGCCAGCAGCTTAGAATTTAGGAGTACGTTGAATTCACCCCTCCACTTT
TRBJ1-5	many	TRBV12-5	NA	CASGLTVNQPQHF	TGTGCTAGTGGTTTGACAGTCAATCAGCCCCAGCATTTT
TRBJ2-2	few	TRBV4-3	TRBD2	CASSQEWGGSGELFF	TGCGCCAGCAGCCAAGAATGGGGGGGGTCCGGGGAGCTGTTTTTT
TRBJ2-3	many	TRBV29-1	NA	CSVNRAKRTEWGPDTQYF	TGCAGCGTAAACAGGGCCAAGAGGACGGAATGGGGCCCAGATACGCAGTATTTT
TRBJ1-2	once	TRBV18	NA	CASSPGESFYGYTF	TGTGCCAGCTCACCAGGGGAAAGTTTTTATGGCTACACCTTC
TRBJ2-2	many	TRBV5-6	NA	CASSDSANTGELFF	TGTGCCAGCAGTGACAGTGCGAACACCGGGGAGCTGTTTTTT
TRBJ2-7	NA	TRBV4-1	TRBD1	CASSPIAGTGSYEQYF	TGCGCCAGCAGCCCCATAGCCGGGACAGGGTCCTACGAGCAGTACTTC
TRBJ2-7	few	TRBV3-1	NA	CASSRWTNSYEQYF	TGTGCCAGCAGCCGTTGGACTAACTCCTACGAGCAGTACTTC
TRBJ2-3	many	TRBV7-9	NA	CASSSVLYTDTQYF	TGTGCCAGCAGCTCGGTACTCTACACAGATACGCAGTATTTT
TRBJ2-7	many	TRBV4-3	NA	CASSQDRSGSYEQYF	TGCGCCAGCAGCCAAGATCGTTCCGGCTCCTACGAGCAGTACTTC
TRBJ1-5	NA	TRBV27	NA	CASSPNRAANQPQHF	TGTGCCAGCAGTCCGAACAGGGCGGCAAATCAGCCCCAGCATTTT
TRBJ2-7	many	TRBV27	NA	CASSLYSEGYEQYF	TGTGCCAGCAGTTTATATTCCGAAGGGTACGAGCAGTACTTC
TRBJ2-7	few	TRBV6-2/TRBV6-3	TRBD2	CASEPRTSALYEQYF	TGTGCCAGCGAACCCCGAACTAGCGCCCTCTACGAGCAGTACTTC
TRBJ2-7	many	TRBV4-3	NA	CASSQEGTPSYEQYF	TGCGCCAGCAGCCAAGAGGGGACGCCATCCTACGAGCAGTACTTC
TRBJ2-1	NA	TRBV6-2/TRBV6-3	TRBD1	CASTLGDRGHEQFF	TGTGCCAGCACTTTGGGGGACAGGGGCCATGAGCAGTTCTTC
TRBJ1-3	many	TRBV5-6	NA	CASSLLAVSSGNTIYF	TGTGCCAGCAGCTTGCTTGCGGTGAGCTCTGGAAACACCATATATTTT
TRBJ2-1	NA	TRBV30	TRBD1	CAWGQGLNEQFF	TGTGCCTGGGGACAGGGTCTCAATGAGCAGTTCTTC
TRBJ1-5	many	TRBV15	TRBD1	CATSRGDRTGEDQPQHF	TGTGCCACCAGCAGAGGTGATCGGACAGGGGAAGATCAGCCCCAGCATTTT
TRBJ2-1	many	TRBV7-8	TRBD2	CASSKGLGNEQFF	TGTGCCAGCAGCAAGGGACTAGGAAATGAGCAGTTCTTC
TRBJ1-2	few	TRBV7-9	NA	CASSEGATFRGYTF	TGTGCCAGCAGCGAAGGGGCAACCTTTCGGGGCTACACCTTC